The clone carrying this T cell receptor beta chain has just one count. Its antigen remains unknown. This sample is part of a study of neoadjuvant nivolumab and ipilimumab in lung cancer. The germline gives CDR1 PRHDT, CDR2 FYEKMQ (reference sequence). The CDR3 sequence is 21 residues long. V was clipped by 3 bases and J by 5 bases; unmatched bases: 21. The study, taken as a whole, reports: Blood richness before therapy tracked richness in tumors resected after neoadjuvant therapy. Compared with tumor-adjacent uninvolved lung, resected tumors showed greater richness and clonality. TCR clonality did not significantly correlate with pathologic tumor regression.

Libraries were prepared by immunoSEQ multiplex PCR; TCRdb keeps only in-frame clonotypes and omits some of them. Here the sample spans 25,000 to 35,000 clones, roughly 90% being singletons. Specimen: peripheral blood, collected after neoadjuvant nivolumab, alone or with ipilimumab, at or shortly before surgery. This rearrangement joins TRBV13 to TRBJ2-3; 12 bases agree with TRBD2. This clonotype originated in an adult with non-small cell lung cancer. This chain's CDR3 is CASSFAGLGASGRAWVDTQYF. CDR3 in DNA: TGTGCCAGCAGCTTCGCGGGACTGGGCGCTAGCGGGAGGGCCTGGGTAGATACGCAGTATTTT. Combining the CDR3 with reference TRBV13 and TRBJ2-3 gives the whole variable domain AAGVIQSPRHLIKEKRETATLKCYPIPRHDTVYWYQQGPGQDPQFLISFYEKMQSDKGSIPDRFSAQQFSDYHSELNMSSLELGDSALYFCASSFAGLGASGRAWVDTQYFGPGTRLTVL.